Only a few counts were recorded for the clone carrying this T cell receptor (beta chain). No antigen is known for it. The V gene end was trimmed by 5 bases and the J gene end by 7 bases; junction bases not matched to a gene: 7. The CDR3 is 15 residues long. The germline CDR1 and CDR2 sequences are SGHTA and FQGNSA. The sample comes from a study of T cell repertoires in cytomegalovirus infection. Study-wide findings and caveats: There were carriers of CMV plus the relevant HLA, and cumulative public TCR beta family frequency identified them.

A single record per CDR3 protein comes from TCRdb applying MiXCR to the reads. The repertoire holds around 900,000 distinct CDR3 sequences, with less than 35% as singletons. This receptor was identified in a human donor in good health (CMV status not recorded). Some clones in this sample may be carry-over from other donors' samples. The chain carries TRBV7-2 and TRBJ1-6; 8 bases align to TRBD1. The source material was cultured CD8+ T cells from PBMCs, sampled from culture after CMV antigen stimulation. The chain's CDR3 is CASSPRGPGNSPLHF. The CDR3 nucleotides read TGTGCCAGCAGCCCCAGGGGGCCGGGGAATTCACCCCTCCACTTT. Supplemented by reference TRBV7-2 and TRBJ1-6, the full variable domain reads GAGVSQSPSNKVTEKGKDVELRCDPISGHTALYWYRQSLGQGLEFLIYFQGNSAPDKSGLPSDRFSAERTGGSVSTLTIQRTQQEDSAVYLCASSPRGPGNSPLHFGNGTRLTVT.